The rows below give T cell receptor beta chains drawn from one sample of a study of blood T cells in healthy people across ages. In TCRdb, the 5' RACE reads were re-called with MiXCR into one record per CDR3 protein. Of around 2 million distinct CDR3 sequences listed, approximately 39% are singletons. The sequencing sample was made of blood. The receptor set was obtained from a human donor in good health. The CDR3 runs from the conserved cysteine through the conserved F or W. Each record gives: V gene, clone size, J gene, D gene, CDR3 DNA, CDR3 protein. The D gene is left open where the match is weak. Clone sizes are given selectively: once, few, many, or a class where the clone is expanded.

>TRBV5-1|NA|TRBJ1-2|NA
TGCGCCAGCAGCCCGGACCTGCGGGGCTATGGCTACACCTTC
CASSPDLRGYGYTF
>TRBV12-3/TRBV12-4|few|TRBJ2-7|NA
TGTGCCAGCAGTATCCGGTTGATCGAGCAGTACTTC
CASSIRLIEQYF
>TRBV9|NA|TRBJ1-5|NA
TGTGCCAGCAGCGTAGGGGGGGATACGACCATGGAGCCCCAGCATTTT
CASSVGGDTTMEPQHF
>TRBV10-3|few|TRBJ2-1|NA
TGTGCCATCAGTGAGTCGACGGGTACGGTCGGTTACGATGAGCAGTTCTTC
CAISESTGTVGYDEQFF
>TRBV6-5|NA|TRBJ2-5|NA
TGTGCCAGCAGTCACGACGAATTGGGGGAAGAGACCCAGTACTTC
CASSHDELGEETQYF
>TRBV29-1|NA|TRBJ1-1|NA
TGCAGCGCCGGGGAAGGGGGGACTGAAGCTTTCTTT
CSAGEGGTEAFF
>TRBV5-1|NA|TRBJ2-5|NA
TGCGCCAGCAGAGACGCCCCAAACAATGAGCAGTACTTC
CASRDAPNNEQYF
>TRBV20-1|NA|TRBJ1-5|NA
TGCAGTGCCGCCGGGGCCGGGGATCAGCCCCAGCATTTT
CSAAGAGDQPQHF
>TRBV5-1|NA|TRBJ1-2|NA
TGCGCCAGCAGCCCTCCTAGCGATGGCTACACCTTC
CASSPPSDGYTF
>TRBV5-1|few|TRBJ2-5|TRBD2
TGCGCCAGCATCAGGACTAGCGGTCTCCAAGAGACCCAGTACTTC
CASIRTSGLQETQYF
>TRBV2|NA|TRBJ2-2|TRBD1
TGTGCCAGCAGGTCGGACAGGCAGAACACCGGGGAGCTGTTTTTT
CASRSDRQNTGELFF
>TRBV5-6|NA|TRBJ1-3|NA
TGTGCCAGCAGCTTCGGGGGGCAAGGAAACACCATATATTTT
CASSFGGQGNTIYF
>TRBV12-3/TRBV12-4|many|TRBJ1-1|NA
TGTGCCAGCAGGGCCCTGGGGACGTTCACTGAAGCTTTCTTT
CASRALGTFTEAFF
>TRBV12-3/TRBV12-4|once|TRBJ2-7|NA
TGTGCCAGCAGTCCGACGGATCCGGATGCAGAGGGCTACGAGCAGTACTTC
CASSPTDPDAEGYEQYF
>TRBV11-3|NA|TRBJ2-1|NA
TGTGCCAGCAGCCCCTGGAAGGGGGGCAATGAGCAGTTCTTC
CASSPWKGGNEQFF
>TRBV7-9|NA|TRBJ2-4|NA
TGTGCCAGCAGCTTAGCGGGATTACCAATAGCCGAAAACATTCAGTACTTC
CASSLAGLPIAENIQYF
>TRBV29-1|many|TRBJ1-2|NA
TGCAGCGTTCAGACCGGGGCGCGGAGCTATGGCTACACCTTC
CSVQTGARSYGYTF
>TRBV5-1|NA|TRBJ2-7|TRBD2
TGCGCCAGCAGCCCCAGCGGGGACGTCTACGAGCAGTACTTC
CASSPSGDVYEQYF
>TRBV7-2|NA|TRBJ1-1|NA
TGTGCCAGCAGCCTCATGAGGGGGGGGCGGATTCGGACTGAAGCTTTCTTT
CASSLMRGGRIRTEAFF
>TRBV5-4|NA|TRBJ1-1|NA
TGTGCCAGCAGCTTGCGACAGGCCGGGAACACTGAAGCTTTCTTT
CASSLRQAGNTEAFF
>TRBV11-2|NA|TRBJ1-2|NA
TGTGCCAGCAGCTTACGACGGGGCGCGGGCTATGGCTACACCTTC
CASSLRRGAGYGYTF
>TRBV10-3|NA|TRBJ2-7|TRBD2
TGTACCATCAGTGAGGGCGGGGGATACGAGCAGTACTTC
CTISEGGGYEQYF
>TRBV13|NA|TRBJ2-3|TRBD2
TGTGCCAGCAGCCCCCAAGATGGACTAGCGGGGGGGCCGCGGGATACGCAGTATTTT
CASSPQDGLAGGPRDTQYF
>TRBV7-2|NA|TRBJ1-6|NA
TGTGCCAGCAGCTTAGGTGGACATAATTCACCCCTCCACTTT
CASSLGGHNSPLHF
>TRBV4-3|NA|TRBJ2-1|NA
TGCGCCAGCAGCCAAACGGTAACCTACGAGCAGTTCTTC
CASSQTVTYEQFF
>TRBV20-1|few|TRBJ2-3|TRBD1
TGCAGTGCAAAGCCGACGGGACAGGGCACAGATACGCAGTATTTT
CSAKPTGQGTDTQYF
>TRBV18|once|TRBJ2-3|NA
TGTGCCTGCTCACCGCCCAGTGGCGGGGATACGCAGTATTTT
CACSPPSGGDTQYF
>TRBV15|NA|TRBJ1-2|NA
TGTGCCACCAGCAGTAATGTTTTGGGCTACACCTTC
CATSSNVLGYTF
>TRBV4-3|few|TRBJ2-3|NA
TGCGCCAGCAGCCAAGATTTGGCAGCCACAGATACGCAGTATTTT
CASSQDLAATDTQYF
>TRBV29-1|few|TRBJ2-3|TRBD1
TGCAGCGTTGGTAGGACAGGGCGTACAGATACGCAGTATTTT
CSVGRTGRTDTQYF
>TRBV20-1|few|TRBJ2-3|NA
TGCAGTGCCAGGGCCCGGCGAGGGGTTGCGACAGATACGCAGTATTTT
CSARARRGVATDTQYF
>TRBV12-3/TRBV12-4|NA|TRBJ1-2|NA
TGTGCCAGCAGAAAGGCATTTCTAACAGGGCACGGCGGCTACACCTTC
CASRKAFLTGHGGYTF